The clone carrying this T cell receptor (beta chain) has just a few counts. Its antigen is undetermined. This record belongs to a study of cytomegalovirus exposure and HLA in healthy donors. Study overall: The Caucasian-associated ancestry cluster held around 81% of over 350 genotyped donors. Study-level results: Common viral pathogens seemed, in a later analysis, to connect with several of the most significant clusters. The likely origin of a cluster of highly shared sequence variants was a sequencing artifact. Most TCR sequences were rare, but some public TCRs occurred in many donors.

This CDR3 contains 16 residues. V was shortened by 4 bases and J by 0 bases, with 16 bases between the two germline ends. The germline V gene has CDR1 SGHNT and CDR2 YYREEE (reference sequence). The PCR contained 60 Vbeta and 13 Jbeta primers. The repertoire was sequenced with immunoSEQ multiplex PCR; TCRdb's copy has only in-frame clones and lacks some. The sample carries 140,000 to 150,000 clones, more than 70% recorded once. This TCR came from a woman in her forties in good health and CMV-seronegative. The specimen sequenced was PBMCs. This sequence joins TRBV5-4 and TRBJ1-1, with unresolved D. The CDR3 here is CASSLGRGLMNTEAFF. The CDR3 nucleotides read TGTGCCAGCAGCCTCGGCCGAGGACTAATGAACACTGAAGCTTTCTTT.